This TCR beta chain is from a study of glioma-infiltrating T cells after dendritic cell vaccination. Germline CDR1 reads SNHLY; CDR2 reads FYNNEI. This CDR3 contains 14 residues. Unmatched junction bases numbered 6, after V lost 4 bases and J lost 11 bases. Indicated time point: after dendritic cell vaccination, including at tumor progression/relapse. Using immunoSEQ multiplex PCR, the repertoire was profiled, and TCRdb retains in-frame clones only, with some absent. The repertoire holds 75,000 to 95,000 clones, with around 90% as singletons. This rearrangement joins TRBV2 to TRBJ1-6; 9 positions match TRBD1. The sample here was blood, taken after dendritic cell vaccination. The sequence was obtained from a human donor with glioblastoma. CDR3 nucleotide sequence: TGTGCCAGCAGTGGGGACAGGGTAGAGACACCCCTCCACTTT. Its protein is CASSGDRVETPLHF.